These T cell receptor beta chains were read from a single sample in a study of CD8 T cells in Susac syndrome. Each CDR3 protein gets one entry after TCRdb re-called the immunoSEQ multiplex PCR reads with MiXCR. The data contain some 200,000 distinct CDR3 sequences, about 94% of them singletons. The material sequenced was CD4+ T cells from PBMCs. The receptors come from a human donor with Susac syndrome. Each CDR3 is given with its conserved first and last residue. The D gene is left open where the match is weak. Clone size is shown for a subset of rows, as once, few, many or a class of expanded clone.

J,size,D,V,DNA,CDR3
TRBJ2-6,.,TRBD1,TRBV7-2,TGTGCCAGCAGCCTCCGTCGGGGACAGGGTAACTCTGGGGCCAACGTCCTGACTTTC,CASSLRRGQGNSGANVLTF
TRBJ1-1,.,TRBD1,TRBV29-1,TGCAGCGTTGAAACAGGGGAGGGGAGTATGAACACTGAAGCTTTCTTT,CSVETGEGSMNTEAFF
TRBJ1-6,.,.,TRBV7-9,TGTGCCAGCAGCTTAGGCAGGGATAATTCACCCCTCCACTTT,CASSLGRDNSPLHF
TRBJ2-1,.,.,TRBV3-1,TGTGCCAGCAGCCAAGAGTATTCGCGCAATGAGCAGTTCTTC,CASSQEYSRNEQFF
TRBJ2-1,.,TRBD1,TRBV20-1,TGCAGTGCTAAGTGGGACAGGGAAAACAATGAGCAGTTCTTC,CSAKWDRENNEQFF
TRBJ2-3,.,TRBD1,TRBV5-1,TGCGCCAGCAGCATGACAGGGACGGACTCAGATACGCAGTATTTT,CASSMTGTDSDTQYF
TRBJ2-5,.,.,TRBV20-1,TGCAGTGCTGGCGGGGTCAGGGACGGGGAGACCCAGTACTTC,CSAGGVRDGETQYF
TRBJ2-2,.,.,TRBV7-2,TGTGCCAGCAGCTTGGGCGGGAATGCGAACACCGGGGAGCTGTTTTTT,CASSLGGNANTGELFF
TRBJ2-2,.,.,TRBV4-3,TGCGCCAGCAGCCGCGACAGGAGGAACACCGGGGAGCTGTTTTTT,CASSRDRRNTGELFF
TRBJ2-7,.,TRBD2,TRBV28,TGTGCCAGCAGCCACCTTAGCGGGGGGCGCCTCTACGAGCAGTACTTC,CASSHLSGGRLYEQYF
TRBJ1-2,.,.,TRBV30,TGTGCCTGGAGAGGCCTGGGATATAATGCTGGCTACACCTTC,CAWRGLGYNAGYTF
TRBJ2-7,.,TRBD2,TRBV20-1,TGCAGTGCTAGAGATGGCGGGGGGGCGGCCTACGAGCAGTACTTC,CSARDGGGAAYEQYF
TRBJ1-3,.,TRBD1,TRBV30,TGTGCCTGGAGTGGGGGACAGGGCGGAAACACCATATATTTT,CAWSGGQGGNTIYF
TRBJ2-7,.,.,TRBV5-4,TGTGCCAGCAGCTTGTGGGGCAGTACCTACGAGCAGTACTTC,CASSLWGSTYEQYF
TRBJ1-1,.,.,TRBV6-7,TGTGCCAGCAGTGATGGGGTGAACACTGAAGCTTTCTTT,CASSDGVNTEAFF
TRBJ2-5,.,TRBD1,TRBV20-1,TGCAGTGCAAAGGGACAGGCGGAGACCCAGTACTTC,CSAKGQAETQYF
TRBJ2-7,.,.,TRBV19,TGTGCCAGTAGGGGAGATACATACGAGCAGTACTTC,CASRGDTYEQYF
TRBJ2-2,.,.,TRBV2,TGTGCCAGCCGCCTCCGGGACAACACCGGGGAGCTGTTTTTT,CASRLRDNTGELFF
TRBJ2-2,.,.,TRBV14,TGTGCCAGCAGCCGGAACAGGGTCACCGGGGAGCTGTTTTTT,CASSRNRVTGELFF
TRBJ1-6,once,.,TRBV20-1,TGCAGTGCTAGAGTAGGGGACAATTCACCCCTCCACTTT,CSARVGDNSPLHF
TRBJ2-2,.,.,TRBV24-1,TGTGCCACCAGTGTGGGGGCCACCGGGGAGCTGTTTTTT,CATSVGATGELFF
TRBJ2-3,once,.,TRBV7-2,TGTGCCAGCAGCTACAGGGCAGATACGCAGTATTTT,CASSYRADTQYF
TRBJ2-2,.,.,TRBV29-1,TGCAGCGCCACAGGGAGTGGGAACACCGGGGAGCTGTTTTTT,CSATGSGNTGELFF
TRBJ1-6,once,.,TRBV30,TGTGCCTGGACGCCATTTGGACTGCCTAATTCACCCCTCCACTTT,CAWTPFGLPNSPLHF
TRBJ2-3,.,.,TRBV5-1,TGCGCCAGCTTGGACACTGGCACAGATACGCAGTATTTT,CASLDTGTDTQYF
TRBJ2-7,.,.,TRBV14,TGTGCCAGCAGCCAAGTTTATGGGGCCGGCGAGCAGTACTTC,CASSQVYGAGEQYF
TRBJ2-1,.,.,TRBV6-5,TGTGCCAGCAGTTACTCCGGGACGTACAATGAGCAGTTCTTC,CASSYSGTYNEQFF
TRBJ1-2,.,.,TRBV3-1,TGTGCCAGCAGCCAAGAGTCCTTTGCGGACTACACCTTC,CASSQESFADYTF
TRBJ2-1,.,.,TRBV21-1,TGTGCCAGCAGCTTCCGGACTAGCGGGTCCGTCAGCTCCTACAATGAGCAGTTCTTC,CASSFRTSGSVSSYNEQFF
TRBJ1-5,.,TRBD1,TRBV3-1,TGTGCCAGCAGCCAAGCCCCTGGGACAGGGGGCCAGCCCCAGCATTTT,CASSQAPGTGGQPQHF
TRBJ2-5,.,TRBD2,TRBV7-9,TGTGCCAGCAGCATCAGTCGACTAGCCCGAGAGACCCAGTACTTC,CASSISRLARETQYF
TRBJ1-2,.,TRBD1,TRBV12-3/TRBV12-4,TGTGCCAGCAGTTTAGCCGACAGGGCGGCAGGCTACACCTTC,CASSLADRAAGYTF
TRBJ1-1,.,.,TRBV6-6,TGTGCCAGCAAAAAGGGGGGGGAGAACACTGAAGCTTTCTTT,CASKKGGENTEAFF
TRBJ1-2,.,TRBD1,TRBV3-1,TGTGCCAGCAGCCAAGAGGTTAACAGGGGCGGCTACACCTTC,CASSQEVNRGGYTF
TRBJ2-1,once,.,TRBV7-2,TGTGCCAGCAGCTTATCCGAGGGCTCCTACAATGAGCAGTTCTTC,CASSLSEGSYNEQFF
TRBJ1-2,once,.,TRBV29-1,TGCAGCGCCTTACAGGGTGATGGCTACACCTTC,CSALQGDGYTF
TRBJ1-3,few,.,TRBV7-2,TGTGCCAGCAGGGGAAGCTTAGGGACCATATATTTT,CASRGSLGTIYF
TRBJ1-5,.,.,TRBV29-1,TGCAGCGTAGCTACCGGGGCCAATCAGCCCCAGCATTTT,CSVATGANQPQHF
TRBJ2-1,.,TRBD1,TRBV9,TGTGCCAGCAGCGCGGACAGGGCTGGCAATGAGCAGTTCTTC,CASSADRAGNEQFF
TRBJ2-5,.,TRBD1,TRBV19,TGTGCCAGTGGGGTGACAGGGCAAGAGACCCAGTACTTC,CASGVTGQETQYF
TRBJ1-2,.,.,TRBV6-5,TGTGCCAGCAGTTACAGGGCCACCACTGATGGCTACACCTTC,CASSYRATTDGYTF
TRBJ2-6,.,.,TRBV28,TGTGCCAGCAGCCACCCCCCCGCTGGGGCCAACGTCCTGACTTTC,CASSHPPAGANVLTF
TRBJ2-3,.,.,TRBV5-1,TGCGCCAGCAGCACGTTGACAGGATTTAGCACAGATACGCAGTATTTT,CASSTLTGFSTDTQYF
TRBJ2-3,.,.,TRBV25-1,TGTGCCAGCAGTGCCTCATGGGCCGGCACAGATACGCAGTATTTT,CASSASWAGTDTQYF
TRBJ1-3,.,.,TRBV20-1,TGCAGTGCTAGAGGGGGGGGGCTAGCGGGAAACACCATATATTTT,CSARGGGLAGNTIYF
TRBJ2-3,.,.,TRBV19,TGTGCCAGTACCCCAGTCTCGGGACTGGGCACAGATACGCAGTATTTT,CASTPVSGLGTDTQYF
TRBJ1-6,once,.,TRBV6-5,TGTGCCACCGTAGCCAGGGTGGGTTCACCCCTCCACTTT,CATVARVGSPLHF
TRBJ2-5,.,.,TRBV25-1,TGTGCCAGCAGTGACCATCGGAGGGGGCTCCAAGAGACCCAGTACTTC,CASSDHRRGLQETQYF
TRBJ1-2,.,TRBD1,TRBV20-1,TGCAGTGCTAGAGATGGAAGTACAGGGGGTGCAGTCGGCTACACCTTC,CSARDGSTGGAVGYTF
TRBJ2-7,.,.,TRBV18,TGTGCCAGCTCACAACACTCTGGATCGGAGAACGAGCAGTACTTC,CASSQHSGSENEQYF
TRBJ2-3,.,TRBD2,TRBV20-1,TGCAGTGCTAGACTAGCGGGCCCAGATACGCAGTATTTT,CSARLAGPDTQYF
TRBJ2-1,.,TRBD1,TRBV19,TGTGCCAGTAGTATCGGACAGGGCACAGATGAGCAGTTCTTC,CASSIGQGTDEQFF
TRBJ2-5,.,.,TRBV11-2,TGTGCCAGCAGCTTAGGCGTGGGAGGCCAAGAGACCCAGTACTTC,CASSLGVGGQETQYF
TRBJ2-5,.,.,TRBV6-1,TGTGCCAGCAGTGTTCAGCCTAACCAAGAGACCCAGTACTTC,CASSVQPNQETQYF
TRBJ2-1,.,.,TRBV6-6,TGTGCCAGCAGTTACCCTCGAGGTGATTCTTACAATGAGCAGTTCTTC,CASSYPRGDSYNEQFF
TRBJ2-2,.,.,TRBV3-1,TGTGCCAGCAGCCAACGAGCGAACACCGGGGAGCTGTTTTTT,CASSQRANTGELFF
TRBJ2-5,.,TRBD2,TRBV7-9,TGTGCCAGCAGCTTAAAGCGCGGGGGGGCCGGGCAAGAGACCCAGTACTTC,CASSLKRGGAGQETQYF
TRBJ2-3,.,.,TRBV27,TGTGCCAGCAGTTTCCGGCGGCTCAGCACAGATACGCAGTATTTT,CASSFRRLSTDTQYF
TRBJ2-7,.,TRBD1,TRBV4-1,TGCGCCAGCAGCCCAGGGACAGACTTGCTCTCCTACGAGCAGTACTTC,CASSPGTDLLSYEQYF
TRBJ1-6,.,.,TRBV12-3/TRBV12-4,TGTGCCAGCAGTCGGTTGTCTGCCTATAATTCACCCCTCCACTTT,CASSRLSAYNSPLHF